This TCR beta chain comes out of a study of cytomegalovirus exposure and HLA in healthy donors. Findings and caveats of the study: TRBV6-2, TRBV6-3 and some other V segments were excluded as indistinguishable.

Primers included in the PCR were 60 Vbeta and 13 Jbeta primers. Profiled with immunoSEQ multiplex PCR; TCRdb holds only in-frame clones, not every one. The sample table includes 100,000 to 150,000 clones. Germline loops: CDR1 SGHDT, CDR2 YYEEEE. The V end lost 2 bases, the J end lost 2 bases, and 12 bases lay between the germline ends. This CDR3 contains 15 residues. Concerning this clone: Its antigen is as yet unknown.

V and J are TRBV5-6 and TRBJ2-3, with D possibly matching TRBD2 (5 bases). The sample comprised PBMCs. The TCR sequence derives from a man between 18 and 35 years old in good health and CMV-seronegative. The CDR3 sequence: CASSFLGDYTDTQYF. As DNA, the CDR3 is TGTGCCAGCAGCTTCCTGGGAGATTACACAGATACGCAGTATTTT. Variable domain in full (rest from reference TRBV5-6 and TRBJ2-3): DAGVTQSPTHLIKTRGQQVTLRCSPKSGHDTVSWYQQALGQGPQFIFQYYEEEERQRGNFPDRFSGHQFPNYSSELNVNALLLGDSALYLCASSFLGDYTDTQYFGPGTRLTVL.